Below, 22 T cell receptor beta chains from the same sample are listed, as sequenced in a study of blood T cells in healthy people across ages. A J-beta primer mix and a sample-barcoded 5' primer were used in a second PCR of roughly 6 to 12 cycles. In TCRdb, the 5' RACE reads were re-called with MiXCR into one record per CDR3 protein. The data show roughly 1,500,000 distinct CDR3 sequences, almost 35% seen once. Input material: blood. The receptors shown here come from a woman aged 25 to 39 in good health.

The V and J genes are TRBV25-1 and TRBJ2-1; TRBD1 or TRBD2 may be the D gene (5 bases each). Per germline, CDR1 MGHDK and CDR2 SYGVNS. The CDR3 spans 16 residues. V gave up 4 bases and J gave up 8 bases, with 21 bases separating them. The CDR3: CASSALGQGVPDEQFF. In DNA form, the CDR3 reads TGTGCCAGCAGTGCTCTAGGGCAGGGAGTCCCTGATGAGCAGTTCTTC.

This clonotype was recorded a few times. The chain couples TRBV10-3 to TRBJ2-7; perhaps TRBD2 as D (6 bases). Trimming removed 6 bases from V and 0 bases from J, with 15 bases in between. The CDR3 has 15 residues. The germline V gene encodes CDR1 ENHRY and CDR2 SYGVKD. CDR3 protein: CAISGSGESSYEQYF. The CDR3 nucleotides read TGTGCCATCAGCGGTTCGGGGGAGAGCTCCTACGAGCAGTACTTC.

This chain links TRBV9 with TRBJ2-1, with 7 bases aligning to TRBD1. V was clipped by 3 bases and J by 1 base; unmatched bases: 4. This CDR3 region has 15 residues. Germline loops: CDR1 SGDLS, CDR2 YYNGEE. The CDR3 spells CASSEQGISYNEQFF. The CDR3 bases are TGTGCCAGCAGCGAACAGGGGATATCCTACAATGAGCAGTTCTTC. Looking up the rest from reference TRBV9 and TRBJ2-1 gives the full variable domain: DSGVTQTPKHLITATGQRVTLRCSPRSGDLSVYWYQQSLDQGLQFLIQYYNGEERAKGNILERFSAQQFPDLHSELNLSSLELGDSALYFCASSEQGISYNEQFFGPGTRLTVL.

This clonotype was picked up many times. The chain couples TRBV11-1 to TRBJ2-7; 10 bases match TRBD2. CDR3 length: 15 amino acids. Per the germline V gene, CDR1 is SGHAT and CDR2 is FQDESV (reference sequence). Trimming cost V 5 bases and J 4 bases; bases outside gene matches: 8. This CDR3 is CASSTSASGGYEQYF. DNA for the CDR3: TGTGCCAGCAGCACCAGCGCTAGCGGGGGATACGAGCAGTACTTC. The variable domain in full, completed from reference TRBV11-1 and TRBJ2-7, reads EAEVAQSPRYKITEKSQAVAFWCDPISGHATLYWYRQILGQGPELLVQFQDESVVDDSQLPKDRFSAERLKGVDSTLKIQPAELGDSAMYLCASSTSASGGYEQYFGPGTRLTVT.

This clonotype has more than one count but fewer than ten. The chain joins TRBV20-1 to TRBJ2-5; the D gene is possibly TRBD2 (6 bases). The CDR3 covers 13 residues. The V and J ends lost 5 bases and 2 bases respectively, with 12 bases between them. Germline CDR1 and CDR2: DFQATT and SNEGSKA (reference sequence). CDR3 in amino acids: CSADRDLQETQYF. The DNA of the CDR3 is TGCAGTGCTGATAGGGACTTACAAGAGACCCAGTACTTC.

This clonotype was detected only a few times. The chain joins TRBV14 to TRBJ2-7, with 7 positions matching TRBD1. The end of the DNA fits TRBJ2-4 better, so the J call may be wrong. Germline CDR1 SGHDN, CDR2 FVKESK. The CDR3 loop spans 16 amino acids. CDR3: CASSLGGLSPWGIQYF. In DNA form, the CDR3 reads TGTGCCAGCAGCCTAGGGGGCCTCTCCCCCTGGGGCATTCAGTACTTC.

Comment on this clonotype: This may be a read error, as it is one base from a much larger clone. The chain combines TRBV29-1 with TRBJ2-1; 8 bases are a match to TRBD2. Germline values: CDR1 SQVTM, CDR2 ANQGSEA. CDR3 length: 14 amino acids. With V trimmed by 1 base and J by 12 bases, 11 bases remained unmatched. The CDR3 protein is CSVEGVAGIDGQFF. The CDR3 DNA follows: TGCAGCGTTGAAGGGGTAGCGGGAATCGATGGGCAGTTCTTC.

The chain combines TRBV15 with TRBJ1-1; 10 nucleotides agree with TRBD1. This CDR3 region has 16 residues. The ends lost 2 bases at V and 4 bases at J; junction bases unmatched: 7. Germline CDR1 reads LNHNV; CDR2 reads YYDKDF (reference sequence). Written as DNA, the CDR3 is TGTGCCACCAGCAGAAGACAGGGGGCGGCGGGCACTGAAGCTTTCTTT. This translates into CATSRRQGAAGTEAFF.

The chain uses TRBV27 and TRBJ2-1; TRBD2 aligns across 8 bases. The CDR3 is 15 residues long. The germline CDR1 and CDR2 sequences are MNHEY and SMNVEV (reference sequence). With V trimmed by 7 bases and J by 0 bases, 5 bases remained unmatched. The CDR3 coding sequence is TGTGCCAGCAAGACGGGGACTAGCTCCTACAATGAGCAGTTCTTC. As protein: CASKTGTSSYNEQFF.

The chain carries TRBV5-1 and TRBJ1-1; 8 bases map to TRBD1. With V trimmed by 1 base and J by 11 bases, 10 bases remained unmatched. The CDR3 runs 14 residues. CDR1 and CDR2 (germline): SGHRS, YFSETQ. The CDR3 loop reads CASSLPGTGSNAFF. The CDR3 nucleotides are TGCGCCAGCAGCTTGCCCGGGACAGGCTCTAACGCTTTCTTT.

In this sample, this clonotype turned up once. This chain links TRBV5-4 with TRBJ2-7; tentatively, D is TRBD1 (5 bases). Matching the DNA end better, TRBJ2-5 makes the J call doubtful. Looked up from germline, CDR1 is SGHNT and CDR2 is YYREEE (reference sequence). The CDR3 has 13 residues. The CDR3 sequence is CASSEDMQETQYF. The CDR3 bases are TGTGCCAGCAGCGAGGACATGCAAGAGACCCAGTACTTC.

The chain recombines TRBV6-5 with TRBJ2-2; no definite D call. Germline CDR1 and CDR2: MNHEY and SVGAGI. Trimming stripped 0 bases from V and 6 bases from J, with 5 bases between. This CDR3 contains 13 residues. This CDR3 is CASSYSTPGELFF. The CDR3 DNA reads TGTGCCAGCAGTTACTCGACCCCCGGGGAGCTGTTTTTT.

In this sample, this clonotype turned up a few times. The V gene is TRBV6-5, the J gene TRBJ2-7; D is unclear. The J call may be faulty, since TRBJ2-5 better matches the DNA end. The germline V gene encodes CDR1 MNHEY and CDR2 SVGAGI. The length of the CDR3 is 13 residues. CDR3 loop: CASSLRATETQYF. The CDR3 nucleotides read TGTGCCAGCAGTCTCCGGGCCACTGAGACCCAGTACTTC.

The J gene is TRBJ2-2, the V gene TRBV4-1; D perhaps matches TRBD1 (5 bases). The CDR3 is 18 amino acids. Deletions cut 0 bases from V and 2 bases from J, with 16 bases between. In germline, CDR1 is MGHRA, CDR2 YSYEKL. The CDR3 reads CASSQDFLVTANTGELFF. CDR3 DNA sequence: TGCGCCAGCAGCCAAGATTTTTTAGTGACAGCAAACACCGGGGAGCTGTTTTTT.

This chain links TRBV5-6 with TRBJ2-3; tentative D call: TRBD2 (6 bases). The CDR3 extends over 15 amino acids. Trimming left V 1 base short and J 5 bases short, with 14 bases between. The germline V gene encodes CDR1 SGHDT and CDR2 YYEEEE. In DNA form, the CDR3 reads TGTGCCAGCAGCTTGTTAGGGACTGACAAAGATACGCAGTATTTT. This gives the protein CASSLLGTDKDTQYF.

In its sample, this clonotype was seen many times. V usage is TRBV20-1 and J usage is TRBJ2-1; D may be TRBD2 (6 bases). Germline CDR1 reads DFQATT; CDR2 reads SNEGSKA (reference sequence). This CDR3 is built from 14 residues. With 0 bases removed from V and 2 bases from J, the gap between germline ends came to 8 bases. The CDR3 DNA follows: TGCAGTGCTAGAGAACTAGCAGCCTACAATGAGCAGTTCTTC. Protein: CSARELAAYNEQFF.

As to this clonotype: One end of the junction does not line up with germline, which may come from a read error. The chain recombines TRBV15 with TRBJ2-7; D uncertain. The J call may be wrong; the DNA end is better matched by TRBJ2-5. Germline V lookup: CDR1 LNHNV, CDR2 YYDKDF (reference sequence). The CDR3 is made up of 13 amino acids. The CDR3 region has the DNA TGTACCACCAGCAGAGATGATTGGGAGACCCAGTACTTC. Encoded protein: CTTSRDDWETQYF.

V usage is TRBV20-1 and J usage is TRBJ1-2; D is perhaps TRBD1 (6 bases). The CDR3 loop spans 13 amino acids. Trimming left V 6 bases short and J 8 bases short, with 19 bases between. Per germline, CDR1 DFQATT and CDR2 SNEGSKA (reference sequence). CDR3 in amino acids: CSANVLTGYGYTF. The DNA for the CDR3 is TGCAGTGCCAACGTTCTTACAGGGTACGGCTACACCTTC.

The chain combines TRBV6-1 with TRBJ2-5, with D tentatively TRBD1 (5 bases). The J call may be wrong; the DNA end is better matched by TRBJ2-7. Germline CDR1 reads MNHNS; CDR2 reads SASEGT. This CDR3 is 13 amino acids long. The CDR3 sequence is CASSGGSEYEQYF. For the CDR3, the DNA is TGTGCCAGCAGTGGGGGCAGTGAGTACGAGCAGTACTTC.

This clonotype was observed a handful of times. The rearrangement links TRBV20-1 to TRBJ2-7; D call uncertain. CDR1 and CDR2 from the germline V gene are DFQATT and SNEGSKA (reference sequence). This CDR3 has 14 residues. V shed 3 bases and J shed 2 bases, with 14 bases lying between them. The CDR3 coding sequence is TGCAGTGCTAGTGTGGGTAGTCGGACCTACGAGCAGTACTTC. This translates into CSASVGSRTYEQYF.

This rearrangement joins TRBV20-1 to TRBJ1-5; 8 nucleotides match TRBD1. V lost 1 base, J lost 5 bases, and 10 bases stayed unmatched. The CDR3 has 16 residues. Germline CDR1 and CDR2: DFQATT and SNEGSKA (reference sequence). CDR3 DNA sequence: TGCAGTGCTAGAGCGGGAGGACAGGGTGTGCATCAGCCCCAGCATTTT. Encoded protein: CSARAGGQGVHQPQHF.

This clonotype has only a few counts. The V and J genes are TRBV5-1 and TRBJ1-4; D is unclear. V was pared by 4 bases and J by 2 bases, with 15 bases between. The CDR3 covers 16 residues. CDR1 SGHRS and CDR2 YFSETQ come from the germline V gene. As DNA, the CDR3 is TGCGCCAGCAGCATCCGGTCGCGTACGACTAATGAAAAACTGTTTTTT. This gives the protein CASSIRSRTTNEKLFF.